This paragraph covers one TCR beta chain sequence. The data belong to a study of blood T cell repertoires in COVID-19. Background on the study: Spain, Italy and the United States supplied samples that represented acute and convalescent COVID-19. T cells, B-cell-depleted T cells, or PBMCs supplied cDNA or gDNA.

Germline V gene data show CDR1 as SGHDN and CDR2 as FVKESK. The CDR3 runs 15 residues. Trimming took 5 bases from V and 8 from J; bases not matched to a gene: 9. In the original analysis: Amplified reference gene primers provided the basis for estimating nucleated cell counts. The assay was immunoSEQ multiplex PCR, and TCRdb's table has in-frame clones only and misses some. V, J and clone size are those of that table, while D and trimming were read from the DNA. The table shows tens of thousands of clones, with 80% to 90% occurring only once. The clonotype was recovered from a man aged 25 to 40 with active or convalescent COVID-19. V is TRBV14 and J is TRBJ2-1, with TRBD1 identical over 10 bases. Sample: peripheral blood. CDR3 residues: CASSKMGQGFYEQFF. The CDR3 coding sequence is TGTGCCAGCAGCAAAATGGGACAGGGGTTCTATGAGCAGTTCTTC.